The 6 T cell receptor beta chains reported below all come from one sample, sequenced in a study of human T cells and chemical hapten exposure. In TCRdb, the RACE reads were re-called with MiXCR into one record per CDR3 protein. The sample consists of 360,000 or so distinct CDR3 sequences, about 6% of them appearing once. As for time point: patch test 2, 6 weeks after DPC sensitization. Treatment defined: therapeutic diphenylcyclopropenone sensitization with weekly scalp DPC. The source was whole blood, collected in connection with sensitization to the hapten diphenylcyclopropenone (DPC). Every receptor here comes from a woman in her late teens or twenties with alopecia areata. Some clones in this sample may be carry-over from other donors' samples.

The chain combines TRBV25-1 with TRBJ2-1; possibly TRBD1 or TRBD2 for D (5 bases each). CDR3 length: 15 residues. Germline V lookup: CDR1 MGHDK, CDR2 SYGVNS. V was cut by 3 bases and J by 8 bases, with 17 bases left in between. Written as DNA, the CDR3 is TGTGCCAGCAGTGACGTCACACGGGGCCGGGATGAGCAGTTCTTC. As protein: CASSDVTRGRDEQFF.

This clonotype occurred many times. The gene calls are TRBV14 and TRBJ2-7; possible D gene TRBD2, 5 bases. The germline gives CDR1 SGHDN, CDR2 FVKESK. This CDR3 region has 14 residues. The V and J ends lost 4 bases and 2 bases respectively, with 12 bases between them. The CDR3 region is CASSPNGIAYEQYF. For the CDR3, the DNA is TGTGCCAGCAGCCCCAACGGGATAGCCTACGAGCAGTACTTC.

The table lists this clonotype with many counts. The chain uses TRBV4-3 and TRBJ1-1; perhaps TRBD1 as D (5 bases). The germline V gene encodes CDR1 LGHNA and CDR2 YSLEER. The CDR3 is made up of 16 amino acids. Trimming took off 0 bases at V and 4 bases at J, with 15 bases between the two ends. CDR3 DNA: TGCGCCAGCAGCCAAGATCAGGGCCCACTTAGCACTGAAGCTTTCTTT. This translates into CASSQDQGPLSTEAFF.

This clonotype was found a few times. The rearrangement joins TRBV24-1 to TRBJ2-1; possibly TRBD1 for D (6 bases). V was pared by 7 bases and J by 4 bases, with 19 bases between. CDR1 is KGHDR and CDR2 is SFDVKD in the germline V gene. This CDR3 region has 16 residues. The DNA for the CDR3 is TGTGCCACCAGCCAGACCACCGGGACACCGTACAATGAGCAGTTCTTC. Translated, it gives CATSQTTGTPYNEQFF.

A few counts support this clonotype. The chain uses TRBV7-6 and TRBJ2-2; TRBD2 might be the D (6 bases). The V and J ends lost 4 bases and 1 base respectively, with 16 bases between them. This CDR3 region has 17 residues. Per the germline V gene, CDR1 is SGHVS and CDR2 is FNYEAQ. The CDR3 DNA follows: TGTGCCAGCAGCTCTCCCTTCCGGGGGAAGAACACCGGGGAGCTGTTTTTT. Translating gives CASSSPFRGKNTGELFF.

There are many counts of this clonotype. The J gene is TRBJ1-3, the V gene TRBV4-2, with D maybe TRBD1 (6 bases). The CDR3 covers 16 residues. The germline V gene encodes CDR1 LGHNA and CDR2 YNFKEQ. V shed 2 bases and J shed 1 base, with 12 bases lying between them. This chain's CDR3 is CASSQNTGTSGNTIYF. The CDR3 coding sequence is TGTGCCAGCAGCCAAAATACAGGGACGTCTGGAAACACCATATATTTT.